This TCR beta chain was identified in a study of regulatory T cells in long-lasting Graves disease. Sequencing libraries for TCR beta were prepared with iRepertoire HTBI primers and Arm-PCR of CDR3 regions. One entry per CDR3 protein results from TCRdb running MiXCR on the multiplex PCR reads. This sample has under 700,000 distinct CDR3 sequences; 15% to 20% occur once, and the top ten carry approximately 25%. Time point noted: newly diagnosed GD, antithyroid drugs for less than 3 months. The TCR library was prepared using RNA isolated from PBMCs. This clonotype has just a few counts. The junction had 4 bases not matched to a gene; V was cut back by 5 bases and J by 5 bases. The CDR3 is 14 amino acids. Per the germline V gene, CDR1 is DFQATT and CDR2 is SNEGSKA (reference sequence). The same sample was also studied in work on T cells in Graves' hyperthyroidism and ophthalmopathy.

This sample comprised peripheral blood mononuclear cells (PBMCs), obtained at new diagnosis, from a patient treated with antithyroid drugs. The J gene is TRBJ2-2, the V gene TRBV20-1, with 11 bases that match TRBD2. This sequence originates from a woman aged 35-60 years with Graves disease. CDR3 nucleotide sequence: TGCAGTGCTGCCGGGACTAGCGGAACCGGGGAGCTGTTTTTT. As protein: CSAAGTSGTGELFF.